The 18 T cell receptor beta chains reported below all come from one sample, sequenced in a study of blood T cell repertoires in COVID-19. Profiled with immunoSEQ multiplex PCR; TCRdb holds only in-frame clones, not every one. The data show about 64,000 clones, around 80% seen once. Sequencing was done on a sample of peripheral blood. The receptors were sampled from a woman in her fifties or sixties with acute or convalescent COVID-19.

This chain joins TRBV12-3 or TRBV12-4 and TRBJ1-1, with D hard to call. Deletions cut 5 bases from V and 0 bases from J, with 7 bases between. The CDR3 runs 13 residues. DNA of the CDR3: TGTGCCAGCAGTGCCCTAATGAACACTGAAGCTTTCTTT. Amino acid sequence: CASSALMNTEAFF.

V is TRBV7-8 and J is TRBJ1-4, with TRBD1 matching 7 bases. CDR1 SGHVS and CDR2 FQNEAQ come from the germline V gene. Trimming at V came to 7 bases and at J to 3 bases, leaving 5 bases not matched to a gene. There are 14 residues in the CDR3. CDR3 loop: CASTQGTANEKLFF. The CDR3 DNA reads as TGTGCCAGCACCCAAGGGACAGCTAATGAAAAACTGTTTTTT.

The chain is built from TRBV6-5 and TRBJ2-7; 8 bases map to TRBD1. This CDR3 has 11 residues. Germline V gives CDR1 MNHEY, CDR2 SVGAGI. The junction had 2 bases not matched to a gene; V was cut back by 6 bases and J by 7 bases. For the CDR3, the DNA is TGTGCCAGCAGCGGACAGGGTGAGCAGTACTTC. Protein: CASSGQGEQYF.

This chain uses TRBV27 with TRBJ1-2; 8 bases agree with TRBD1. The J segment lost 4 bases and the V segment lost 2 bases, leaving 9 bases of the junction unmatched. There are 16 residues in the CDR3. Looked up from germline, CDR1 is MNHEY and CDR2 is SMNVEV (reference sequence). This chain's CDR3 is CASSLSQGARIYGYTF. As DNA, the CDR3 is TGTGCCAGCAGTTTAAGTCAGGGGGCGCGTATCTATGGCTACACCTTC.

The chain joins TRBV5-5 to TRBJ1-6, with a possible D match to TRBD1 (5 bases). CDR1 and CDR2 (germline): SGHKS, YYEKEE (reference sequence). With 0 bases removed from V and 6 bases from J, the gap between germline ends came to 16 bases. The CDR3 covers 17 residues. The CDR3 sequence: CASSLDVYGGSNSPLHF. The DNA of the CDR3 is TGTGCCAGCAGCTTGGACGTTTATGGGGGGTCTAATTCACCCCTCCACTTT.

The genes are TRBV7-9 and TRBJ1-4; 10 positions match TRBD1. Germline V gives CDR1 SEHNR, CDR2 FQNEAQ (reference sequence). Losses at the gene ends were 11 bases for V and 8 bases for J; bases not matched to a gene: 11. There are 14 residues in the CDR3. CDR3 in amino acids: CAGGEGTGDEKLFF. CDR3 coding DNA: TGTGCCGGAGGCGAAGGGACAGGGGACGAAAAACTGTTTTTT.

The chain is built from TRBV7-2 and TRBJ2-3, with 8 bases that match TRBD2. Unmatched junction bases numbered 10, after V lost 4 bases and J lost 4 bases. The germline gives CDR1 SGHTA, CDR2 FQGNSA. This CDR3 spans 16 amino acids. The CDR3 bases are TGTGCCAGCAGCTCACACCGGGGGGGCCGAGCAGATACGCAGTATTTT. This encodes CASSSHRGGRADTQYF.

The chain carries TRBV11-3 and TRBJ2-2; possible D gene TRBD2, 5 bases. Trimming shortened V by 2 bases and J by 5 bases, and 12 bases separated the two germline ends. The CDR3 spans 15 residues. The germline CDR1 and CDR2 sequences are SGHNT and YENEEA. CDR3 sequence reads: CASSLYAGFTGELFF. The CDR3 coding sequence is TGTGCCAGCAGCTTATATGCGGGCTTTACCGGGGAGCTGTTTTTT. Looking up the rest from reference TRBV11-3 and TRBJ2-2 gives the full variable domain: EAGVVQSPRYKIIEKKQPVAFWCNPISGHNTLYWYLQNLGQGPELLIRYENEEAVDDSQLPKDRFSAERLKGVDSTLKIQPAELGDSAVYLCASSLYAGFTGELFFGEGSRLTVL.

This rearrangement joins TRBV21-1 to TRBJ1-1; the DNA was not used to check the table's D call, TRBD1. TRBV21-1 is described as a pseudogene. CDR3 size: 15 residues. The CDR3 region has the DNA TGTGCCAGCAGCACTAAAGACAGGGTACGAACTGAAGCTTTCTTT. Amino acids: CASSTKDRVRTEAFF.

J is TRBJ1-6 and V is TRBV5-6, with TRBD1 as a possible D gene (6 bases). There are 17 residues in the CDR3. V was pared by 4 bases and J by 10 bases, with 24 bases between. The germline V gene encodes CDR1 SGHDT and CDR2 YYEEEE. CDR3 bases: TGTGCCAGCAGCCCCCCCAGCCTAGCAGGGGCCTTATCACCCCTCCACTTT. Its translation is CASSPPSLAGALSPLHF.

This clone was observed once. J is TRBJ1-5 and V is TRBV5-1, with TRBD1 matching 7 bases. V lost 2 bases to trimming and J lost 4 bases; unmatched junction nucleotides: 6. Looked up from germline, CDR1 is SGHRS and CDR2 is YFSETQ. The CDR3 covers 15 residues. CDR3: CASSLGTEQNQPQHF. The CDR3 DNA is TGCGCCAGCAGCTTAGGGACAGAGCAAAATCAGCCCCAGCATTTT.

This chain connects TRBV9 to TRBJ1-3; tentatively, D is TRBD1 (5 bases). CDR1 is SGDLS and CDR2 is YYNGEE in the germline V gene. The CDR3 spans 13 residues. The V end was cut by 3 bases, the J end by 8 bases, with 12 bases between. CDR3 in amino acids: CASSEGPGHTIYF. In DNA form, the CDR3 reads TGTGCCAGCAGCGAGGGGCCGGGCCACACCATATATTTT.

This clone was picked up one time. The chain couples TRBV5-1 to TRBJ1-3, with D possibly TRBD1 on 6 matching bases. The CDR3 is 15 residues long. CDR1 is SGHRS and CDR2 is YFSETQ in the germline V gene. V was trimmed by 4 bases and J by 0 bases, leaving 11 bases between them. CDR3 residues: CASSPQGSSGNTIYF. The CDR3, as DNA: TGCGCCAGCAGCCCACAGGGAAGCTCTGGAAACACCATATATTTT.

The chain couples TRBV23-1 to TRBJ2-7; 7 nucleotides agree with TRBD1. TRBV23-1 is assigned to the ORF class and has an uncertain function. The CDR3 is 16 residues long. Germline trimming cut 2 bases from V and 2 bases from J; bases unmatched to any gene: 9. CDR3 sequence: CASSQIAGTDTYEQYF. CDR3 coding DNA: TGCGCCAGCAGTCAAATAGCCGGGACAGACACCTACGAGCAGTACTTC.

The chain is built from TRBV5-1 and TRBJ1-1; D gene uncertain. Trimming stripped 7 bases from V and 6 bases from J, with 10 bases between. The germline gives CDR1 SGHRS, CDR2 YFSETQ. The CDR3 is 11 amino acids. The CDR3 DNA reads TGCGCCAGCCCGATCGAGGCTGAAGCTTTCTTT. It yields the protein CASPIEAEAFF.

This clone was detected once. This chain uses TRBV19 with TRBJ1-3; the D gene is possibly TRBD1 (5 bases). The CDR3 totals 13 residues. Trimming stripped 7 bases from V and 3 bases from J, with 10 bases between. Looked up from germline, CDR1 is LNHDA and CDR2 is SQIVND (reference sequence). The CDR3 DNA reads as TGTGCCAGTACACCAGGGAATGGAAACACCATATATTTT. This sequence encodes CASTPGNGNTIYF.

CDR3 in amino acids: CASSYSGGDLNEQFF. The CDR3 region has the DNA TGTGCCAGCAGTTACTCGGGGGGGGATCTCAATGAGCAGTTCTTC. The chain is built from TRBV6-5 and TRBJ2-1, with TRBD2 matching over 7 bases. CDR1 is MNHEY and CDR2 is SVGAGI in the germline V gene. With V trimmed by 0 bases and J by 6 bases, 5 bases remained unmatched. The CDR3 totals 15 residues.

The chain couples TRBV5-4 to TRBJ2-3, with TRBD2 matching over 8 bases. V lost 1 base to trimming and J lost 0 bases; unmatched junction nucleotides: 4. Germline V gene data show CDR1 as SGHNT and CDR2 as YYREEE (reference sequence). CDR3 length: 16 amino acids. The CDR3 sequence is CASSLFAGGSTDTQYF. CDR3 DNA sequence: TGTGCCAGCAGCTTGTTTGCGGGGGGAAGCACAGATACGCAGTATTTT.